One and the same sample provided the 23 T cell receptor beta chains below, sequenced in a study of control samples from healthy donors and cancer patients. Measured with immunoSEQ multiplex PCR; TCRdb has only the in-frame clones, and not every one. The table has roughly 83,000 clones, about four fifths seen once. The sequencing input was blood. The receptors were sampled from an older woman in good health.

In DNA, the CDR3 is TGTGCCACCAGCAGAGACGGGGGGGCGAGCTCCTACGAGCAGTACTTC. It yields the protein CATSRDGGASSYEQYF. This chain links TRBV15 with TRBJ2-7, with 8 nucleotides matching TRBD2. Trimming removed 0 bases from V and 0 bases from J; junction bases left unmatched: 4. Germline CDR1 is LNHNV and CDR2 is YYDKDF (reference sequence). The CDR3 is 16 amino acids.

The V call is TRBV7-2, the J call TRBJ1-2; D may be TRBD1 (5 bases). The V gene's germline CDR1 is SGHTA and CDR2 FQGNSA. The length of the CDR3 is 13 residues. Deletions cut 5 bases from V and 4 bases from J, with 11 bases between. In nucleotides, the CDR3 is TGTGCCAGCAGCGCTGACAGTTTCTATGGCTACACCTTC. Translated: CASSADSFYGYTF.

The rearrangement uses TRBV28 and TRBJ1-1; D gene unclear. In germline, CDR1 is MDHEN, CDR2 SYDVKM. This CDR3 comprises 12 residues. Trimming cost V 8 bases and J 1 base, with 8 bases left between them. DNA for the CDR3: TGTGCCAGCCGGACCTCGAACACTGAAGCTTTCTTT. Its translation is CASRTSNTEAFF.

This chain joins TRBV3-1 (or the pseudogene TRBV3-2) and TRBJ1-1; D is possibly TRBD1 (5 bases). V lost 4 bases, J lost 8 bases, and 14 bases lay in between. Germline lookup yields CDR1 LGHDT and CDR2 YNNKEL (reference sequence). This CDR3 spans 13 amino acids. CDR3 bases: TGTGCCAGCAGCCCCCGGGGGGTTGCCGAAGCTTTCTTT. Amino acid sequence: CASSPRGVAEAFF.

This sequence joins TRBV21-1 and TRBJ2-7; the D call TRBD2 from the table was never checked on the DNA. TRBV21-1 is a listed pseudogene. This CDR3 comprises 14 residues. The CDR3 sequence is CASTEGIPTYEQYF. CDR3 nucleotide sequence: TGTGCCAGCACCGAGGGAATACCGACCTACGAGCAGTACTTC.

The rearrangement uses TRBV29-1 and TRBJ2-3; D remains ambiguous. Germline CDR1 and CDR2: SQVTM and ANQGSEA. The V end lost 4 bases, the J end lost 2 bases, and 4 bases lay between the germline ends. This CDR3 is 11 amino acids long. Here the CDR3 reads CSVGYTDTQYF. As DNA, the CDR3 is TGCAGCGTTGGCTACACAGATACGCAGTATTTT.

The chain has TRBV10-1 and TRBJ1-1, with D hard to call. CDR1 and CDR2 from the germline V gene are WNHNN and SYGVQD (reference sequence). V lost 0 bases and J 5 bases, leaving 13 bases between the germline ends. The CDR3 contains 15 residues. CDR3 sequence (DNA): TGCGCCAGCAGTGAGTCGGCGTCGGCGGGTACTGAAGCTTTCTTT. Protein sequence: CASSESASAGTEAFF.

CDR3 sequence: CASSLSGTGYTF. The CDR3 nucleotides read TGTGCCAGCAGCTTATCCGGAACGGGCTACACCTTC. The genes are TRBV11-2 and TRBJ1-2; no clear D gene. Trimming shortened V by 2 bases and J by 8 bases, and 9 bases separated the two germline ends. Germline-derived CDR1 and CDR2 are SGHAT and FQNNGV. CDR3 length equals 12 residues. The whole variable domain, filled in from reference TRBV11-2 and TRBJ1-2, reads EAGVAQSPRYKIIEKRQSVAFWCNPISGHATLYWYQQILGQGPKLLIQFQNNGVVDDSQLPKDRFSAERLKGVDSTLKIQPAKLEDSAVYLCASSLSGTGYTFGSGTRLTVV.

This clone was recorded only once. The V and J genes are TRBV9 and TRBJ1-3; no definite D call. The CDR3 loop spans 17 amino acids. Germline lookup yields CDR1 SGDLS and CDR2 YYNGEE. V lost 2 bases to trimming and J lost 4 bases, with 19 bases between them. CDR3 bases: TGTGCCAGCAGCGTTTCAACCTCACCTACGCCGGGAAACACCATATATTTT. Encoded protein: CASSVSTSPTPGNTIYF.

In DNA form, the CDR3 reads TGTGCCAGCGTGAGTGAAGCTTTCTTT. It codes for CASVSEAFF. The V and J genes are TRBV21-1 and TRBJ1-1. TRBV21-1 is tagged as a pseudogene. The CDR3 has 9 residues.

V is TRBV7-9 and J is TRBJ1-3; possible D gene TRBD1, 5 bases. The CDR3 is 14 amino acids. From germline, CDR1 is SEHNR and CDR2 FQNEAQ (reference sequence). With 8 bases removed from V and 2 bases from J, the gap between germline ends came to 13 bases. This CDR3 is CASSLPGTGNTIYF. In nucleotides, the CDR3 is TGTGCCAGCTCCCTTCCAGGGACTGGAAACACCATATATTTT.

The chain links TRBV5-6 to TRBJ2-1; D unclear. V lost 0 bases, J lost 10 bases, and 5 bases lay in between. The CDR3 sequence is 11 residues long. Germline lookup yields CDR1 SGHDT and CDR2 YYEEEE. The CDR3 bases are TGTGCCAGCAGCTTGGCGATCGAGCAGTTCTTC. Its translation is CASSLAIEQFF.

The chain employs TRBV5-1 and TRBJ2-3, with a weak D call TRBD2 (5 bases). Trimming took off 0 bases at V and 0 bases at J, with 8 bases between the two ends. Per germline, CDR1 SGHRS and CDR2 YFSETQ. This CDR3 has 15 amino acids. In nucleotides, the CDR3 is TGCGCCAGCAGCTTGGTGCGCGGGAGCACAGATACGCAGTATTTT. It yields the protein CASSLVRGSTDTQYF. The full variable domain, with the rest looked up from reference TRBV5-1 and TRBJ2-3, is KAGVTQTPRYLIKTRGQQVTLSCSPISGHRSVSWYQQTPGQGLQFLFEYFSETQRNKGNFPGRFSGRQFSNSRSEMNVSTLELGDSALYLCASSLVRGSTDTQYFGPGTRLTVL.

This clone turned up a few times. Here the CDR3 reads CASSVGLAEETQYF. The DNA of the CDR3 is TGTGCCAGTAGTGTGGGACTAGCGGAAGAGACCCAGTACTTC. The chain couples TRBV19 to TRBJ2-5; 11 bases match TRBD2. Germline V gene data show CDR1 as LNHDA and CDR2 as SQIVND (reference sequence). CDR3 length: 14 amino acids. The J segment lost 3 bases and the V segment lost 5 bases, leaving 2 bases of the junction unmatched.

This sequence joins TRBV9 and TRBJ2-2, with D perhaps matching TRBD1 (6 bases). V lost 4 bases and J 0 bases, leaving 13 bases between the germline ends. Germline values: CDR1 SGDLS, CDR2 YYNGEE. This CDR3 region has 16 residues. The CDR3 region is CASSNAGTPNTGELFF. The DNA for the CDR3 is TGTGCCAGCAGCAACGCCGGGACACCGAACACCGGGGAGCTGTTTTTT.

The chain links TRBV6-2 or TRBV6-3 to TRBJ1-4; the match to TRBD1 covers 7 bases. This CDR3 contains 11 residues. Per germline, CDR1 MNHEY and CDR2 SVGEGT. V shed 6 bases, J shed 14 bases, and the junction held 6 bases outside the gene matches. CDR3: CASSQGQVLFF. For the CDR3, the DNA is TGTGCCAGCAGCCAAGGACAGGTCCTGTTTTTT.

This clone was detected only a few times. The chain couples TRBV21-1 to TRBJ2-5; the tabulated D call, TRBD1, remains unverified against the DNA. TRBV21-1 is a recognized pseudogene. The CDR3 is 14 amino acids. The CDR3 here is CATFTWDSQETQYF. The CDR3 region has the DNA TGTGCCACCTTCACATGGGACAGCCAAGAGACCCAGTACTTC.

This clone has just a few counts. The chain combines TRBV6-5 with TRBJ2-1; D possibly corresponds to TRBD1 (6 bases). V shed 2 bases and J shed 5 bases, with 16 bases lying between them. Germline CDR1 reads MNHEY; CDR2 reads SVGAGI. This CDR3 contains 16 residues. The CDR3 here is CASSYAGTGRDNEQFF. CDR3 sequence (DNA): TGTGCCAGCAGTTACGCCGGCACAGGGCGGGACAATGAGCAGTTCTTC.

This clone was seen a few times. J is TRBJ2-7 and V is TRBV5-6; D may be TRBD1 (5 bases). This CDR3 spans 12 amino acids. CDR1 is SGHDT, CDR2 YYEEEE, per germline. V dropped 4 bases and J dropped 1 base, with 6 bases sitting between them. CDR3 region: CASSRTSYEQYF. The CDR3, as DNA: TGTGCCAGCAGCCGGACATCCTACGAGCAGTACTTC.

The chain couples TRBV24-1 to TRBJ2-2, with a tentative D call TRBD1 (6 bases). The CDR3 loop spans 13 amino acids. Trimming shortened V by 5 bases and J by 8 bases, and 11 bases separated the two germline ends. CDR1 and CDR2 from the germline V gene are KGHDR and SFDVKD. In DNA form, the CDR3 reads TGTGCCACCAGTGCCTCAGGGGTGGGGGAGCTGTTTTTT. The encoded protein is CATSASGVGELFF.

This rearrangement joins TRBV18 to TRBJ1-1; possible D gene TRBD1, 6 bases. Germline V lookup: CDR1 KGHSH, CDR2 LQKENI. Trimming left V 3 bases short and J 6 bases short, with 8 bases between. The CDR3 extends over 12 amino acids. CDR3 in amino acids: CASSPGHPEAFF. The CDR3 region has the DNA TGTGCCAGCTCACCGGGACACCCTGAAGCTTTCTTT.

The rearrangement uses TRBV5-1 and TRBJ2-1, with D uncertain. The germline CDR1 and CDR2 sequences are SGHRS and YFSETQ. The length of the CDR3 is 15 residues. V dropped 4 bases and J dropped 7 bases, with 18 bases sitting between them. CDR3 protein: CASSVSDARLNEQFF. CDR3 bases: TGCGCCAGCAGCGTATCGGACGCCCGGCTTAATGAGCAGTTCTTC.

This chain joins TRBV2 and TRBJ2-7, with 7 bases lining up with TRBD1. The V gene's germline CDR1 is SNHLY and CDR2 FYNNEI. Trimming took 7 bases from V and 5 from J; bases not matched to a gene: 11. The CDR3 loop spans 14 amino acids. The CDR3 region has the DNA TGTGCCAGCAAAAACCAGGGGGTCACCCACGAGCAGTACTTC. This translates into CASKNQGVTHEQYF.